These 2 T cell receptor beta chains were sequenced from one sample in a study of neoadjuvant anti-PD-1 for oral cavity cancer. TCRdb's table, derived via immunoSEQ multiplex PCR, lists solely in-frame clones and lacks some. The table records fewer than 90,000 clones, roughly 85% of them present only once. Noted time point: after neoadjuvant nivolumab, at surgical resection. The sample was PBMCs, taken after nivolumab (anti-PD-1) treatment. The receptors originated from a person aged 35-79 years with oral cavity squamous cell carcinoma.

This clone has more than one count but fewer than ten. V usage is TRBV7-2 and J usage is TRBJ2-7; D is possibly TRBD2 (7 bases). V shed 5 bases and J shed 0 bases, with 14 bases lying between them. This CDR3 has 15 amino acids. From germline, CDR1 is SGHTA and CDR2 FQGNSA. CDR3 region: CASSPKGGVSYEQYF. The CDR3 DNA reads TGTGCCAGCAGCCCGAAGGGGGGGGTCTCCTACGAGCAGTACTTC.

The chain has TRBV6-1 and TRBJ2-5; D is possibly TRBD2 (6 bases). CDR3 size: 13 residues. Between the trimmed V and J ends, which lost 3 bases and 5 bases, there was a span of 10 bases. Germline-derived CDR1 and CDR2 are MNHNS and SASEGT. Written as DNA, the CDR3 is TGTGCCAGCAGTGACGGGGGACCGGAGACCCAGTACTTC. As protein: CASSDGGPETQYF.